The sequence of this T cell receptor beta chain was determined in a study of blood T cell repertoires in COVID-19. Germline values: CDR1 MNHEY, CDR2 SVGEGT. J gave up 2 bases and V 0 bases, and 2 bases lay outside the gene matches. This CDR3 comprises 15 residues. Generated by immunoSEQ multiplex PCR, the TCRdb table keeps only in-frame clones and is missing some. The sample has some 150,000 clones; 75% to 90% are singletons. This clone was observed a handful of times. This TCR was recovered from a woman in her 70s with acute or convalescent COVID-19. Specimen: peripheral blood. The chain links TRBV6-2 or TRBV6-3 to TRBJ2-5, with TRBD2 matching 8 bases. CDR3 bases: TGTGCCAGCAGTTACTCTGCGGGGGGACAAGAGACCCAGTACTTC. Translated, it gives CASSYSAGGQETQYF.